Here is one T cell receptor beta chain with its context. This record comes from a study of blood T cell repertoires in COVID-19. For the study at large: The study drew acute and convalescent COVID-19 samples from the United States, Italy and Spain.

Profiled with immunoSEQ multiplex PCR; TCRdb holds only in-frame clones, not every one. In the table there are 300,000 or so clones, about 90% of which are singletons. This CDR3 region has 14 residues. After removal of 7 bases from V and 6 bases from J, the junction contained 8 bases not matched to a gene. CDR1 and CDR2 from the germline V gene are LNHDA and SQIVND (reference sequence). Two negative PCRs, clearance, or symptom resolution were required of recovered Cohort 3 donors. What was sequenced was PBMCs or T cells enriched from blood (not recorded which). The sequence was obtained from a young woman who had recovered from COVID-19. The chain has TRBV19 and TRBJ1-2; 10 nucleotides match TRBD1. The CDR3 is CASNSGTGDDGYTF. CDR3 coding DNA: TGTGCCAGTAACTCAGGGACAGGGGATGATGGCTACACCTTC.